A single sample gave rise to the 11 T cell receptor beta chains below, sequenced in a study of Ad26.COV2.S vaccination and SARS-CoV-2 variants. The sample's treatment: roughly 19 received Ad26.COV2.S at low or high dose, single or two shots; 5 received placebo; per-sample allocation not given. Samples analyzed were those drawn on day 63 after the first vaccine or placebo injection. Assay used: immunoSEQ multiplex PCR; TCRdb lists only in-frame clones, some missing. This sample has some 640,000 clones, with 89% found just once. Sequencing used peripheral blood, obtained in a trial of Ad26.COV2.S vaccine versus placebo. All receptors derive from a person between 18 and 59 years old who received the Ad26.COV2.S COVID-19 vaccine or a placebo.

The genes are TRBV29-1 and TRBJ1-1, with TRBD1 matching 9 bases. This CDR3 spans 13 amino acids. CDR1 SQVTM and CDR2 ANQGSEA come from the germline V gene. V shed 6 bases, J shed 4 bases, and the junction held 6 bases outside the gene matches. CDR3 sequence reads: CSVTGGRGTEAFF. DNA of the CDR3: TGCAGCGTCACAGGGGGCAGGGGCACTGAAGCTTTCTTT.

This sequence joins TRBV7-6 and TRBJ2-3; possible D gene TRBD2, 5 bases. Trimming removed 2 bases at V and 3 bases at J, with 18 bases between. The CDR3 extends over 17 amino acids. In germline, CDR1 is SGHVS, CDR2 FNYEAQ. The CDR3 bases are TGTGCCAGCAGCTTAAGGGCCCGCGGCCGAGGGACAGATACGCAGTATTTT. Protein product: CASSLRARGRGTDTQYF.

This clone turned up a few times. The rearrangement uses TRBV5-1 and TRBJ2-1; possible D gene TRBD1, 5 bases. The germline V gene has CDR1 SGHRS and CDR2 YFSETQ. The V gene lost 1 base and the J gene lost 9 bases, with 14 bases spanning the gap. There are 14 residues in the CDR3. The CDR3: CASSLQDIVGEQFF. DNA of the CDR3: TGCGCCAGCAGCTTGCAGGACATTGTTGGTGAGCAGTTCTTC.

The DNA of the CDR3 is TGCGCCAGCAGCCAAGCACAATACAGTTTGGCTACGAACACTGAAGCTTTCTTT. Its translation: CASSQAQYSLATNTEAFF. J is TRBJ1-1 and V is TRBV4-1, with no clear D. The CDR3 has 18 amino acids. Germline values: CDR1 MGHRA, CDR2 YSYEKL. V gave up 1 base and J gave up 1 base, with 19 bases separating them.

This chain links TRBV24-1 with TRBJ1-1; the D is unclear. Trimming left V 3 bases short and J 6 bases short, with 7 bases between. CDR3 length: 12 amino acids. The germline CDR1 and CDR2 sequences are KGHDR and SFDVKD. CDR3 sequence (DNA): TGTGCCACCAGTGATAAGGCCTCTGAAGCTTTCTTT. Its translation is CATSDKASEAFF.

The CDR3 protein is CASSPRLGPIGYTF. Written as DNA, the CDR3 is TGTGCCAGTAGTCCTCGCCTTGGACCCATTGGCTACACCTTC. The genes are TRBV19 and TRBJ1-2; D ambiguous. Trimming took off 5 bases at V and 7 bases at J, with 17 bases between the two ends. Germline CDR1 is LNHDA and CDR2 is SQIVND (reference sequence). The CDR3 length is 14 residues.

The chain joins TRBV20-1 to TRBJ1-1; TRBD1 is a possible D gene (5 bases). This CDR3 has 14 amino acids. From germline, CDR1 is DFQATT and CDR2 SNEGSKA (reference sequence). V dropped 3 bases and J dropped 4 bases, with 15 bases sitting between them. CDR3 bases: TGCAGTGCTAGTCTGGCAGGGAGGAGCACTGAAGCTTTCTTT. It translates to CSASLAGRSTEAFF.

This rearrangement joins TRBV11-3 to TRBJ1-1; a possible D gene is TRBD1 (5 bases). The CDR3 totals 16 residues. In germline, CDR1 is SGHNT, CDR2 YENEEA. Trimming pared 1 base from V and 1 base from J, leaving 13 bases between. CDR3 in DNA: TGTGCCAGCAGCTTAGTCTCGGGGCGGAGGAACACTGAAGCTTTCTTT. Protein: CASSLVSGRRNTEAFF.

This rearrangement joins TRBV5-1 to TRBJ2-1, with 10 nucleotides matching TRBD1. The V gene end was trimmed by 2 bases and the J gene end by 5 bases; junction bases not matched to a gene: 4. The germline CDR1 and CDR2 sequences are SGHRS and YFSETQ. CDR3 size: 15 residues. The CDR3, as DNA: TGCGCCAGCAGCTTCGACAGGGGGCCCCACAATGAGCAGTTCTTC. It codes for CASSFDRGPHNEQFF.

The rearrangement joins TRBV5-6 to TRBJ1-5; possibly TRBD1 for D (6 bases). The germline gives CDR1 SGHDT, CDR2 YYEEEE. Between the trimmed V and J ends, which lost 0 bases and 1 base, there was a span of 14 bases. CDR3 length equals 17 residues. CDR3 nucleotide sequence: TGTGCCAGCAGCTTGGCCGGGGGGGCTGTCAGCAATCAGCCCCAGCATTTT. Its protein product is CASSLAGGAVSNQPQHF.

CDR3 region: CASSPDGHYQPQHF. The CDR3 coding sequence is TGTGCCAGCAGCCCGGACGGACATTATCAGCCCCAGCATTTT. The chain couples TRBV6-6 to TRBJ1-5; tentative D call: TRBD1 (5 bases). This CDR3 comprises 14 residues. The ends were cut back, 6 bases at V and 5 bases at J, with 14 bases in the middle. Germline assignment: CDR1 MNHNY and CDR2 SVGAGI (reference sequence).